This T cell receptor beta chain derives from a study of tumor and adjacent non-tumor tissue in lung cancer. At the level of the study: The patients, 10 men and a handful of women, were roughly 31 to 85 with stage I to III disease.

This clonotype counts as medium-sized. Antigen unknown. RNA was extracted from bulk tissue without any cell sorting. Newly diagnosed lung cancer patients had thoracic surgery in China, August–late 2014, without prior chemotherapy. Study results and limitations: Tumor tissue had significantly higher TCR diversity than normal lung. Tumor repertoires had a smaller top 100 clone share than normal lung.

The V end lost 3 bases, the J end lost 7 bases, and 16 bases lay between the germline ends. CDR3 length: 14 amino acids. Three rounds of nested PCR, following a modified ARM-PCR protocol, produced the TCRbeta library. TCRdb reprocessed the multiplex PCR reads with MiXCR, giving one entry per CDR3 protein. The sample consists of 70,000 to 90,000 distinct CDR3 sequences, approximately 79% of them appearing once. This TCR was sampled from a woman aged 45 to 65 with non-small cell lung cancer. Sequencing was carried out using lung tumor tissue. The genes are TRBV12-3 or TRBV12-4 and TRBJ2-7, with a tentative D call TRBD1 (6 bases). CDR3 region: CASSFSTGLVEQYF. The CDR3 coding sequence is TGTGCCAGCAGTTTTTCGACAGGTCTGGTGGAGCAGTACTTC.